This T cell receptor (beta chain) emerged from a study of T-cell memory formation after mild COVID-19. Barcoded TCR alpha and TCR beta cDNA libraries with UMIs came from 5'RACE using constant-segment primers. TCRdb re-derived calls from the 5' RACE reads in MiXCR, one entry per CDR3 protein. This table holds approximately 350,000 distinct CDR3 sequences, 10% to 15% found once. Only a few counts were recorded for this clonotype. Its specificity is not known. The study's findings and limits: Second-wave clones with a day 37 peak had unconfirmed SARS-CoV-2 specificity. Clones that got smaller from day 15 to 85 had even CD4/CD8, while clones growing later tipped toward CD4+.

V was pared by 3 bases and J by 7 bases, with 15 bases between. This CDR3 has 14 amino acids. Germline V gene lookup returns CDR1 SGHVS and CDR2 FQNEAQ. This TCR came from a man between 18 and 29 years old who had mild COVID-19 (a few samples of this study predate the infection). Cell type and time point are not known. Material: PBMCs or a T cell subset sorted from them (not recorded which). The chain carries TRBV7-8 and TRBJ1-1, with TRBD1 as a possible D gene (5 bases). This chain's CDR3 is CASSLSGAQGEAFF. The CDR3, as DNA: TGTGCCAGCAGCTTGTCCGGGGCGCAGGGTGAAGCTTTCTTT.